The rows below give T cell receptor beta chains drawn from one sample of a study of shared clonotypes between healthy human individuals. Assay: immunoSEQ multiplex PCR; the TCRdb copy retains only in-frame clones and omits some. The data show about 2.4 million clones, with 80% to 95% seen just once and roughly 0.36% held by the top ten. Sequencing input: naive CD4+ T cells from PBMCs. The receptors derive from a man younger than 30 in good health. Some clones in this sample may be carry-over from other donors' samples. The CDR3 runs from the conserved cysteine through the conserved F or W. The order of the fields is clone size, V gene, J gene, D gene, CDR3 protein, CDR3 DNA. D genes are given only for firm matches. Size is stated for part of the rows, as once, few or many counts, or as a class when the clone is expanded.

clone size: NA
V gene: TRBV7-2
J gene: TRBJ1-1
D gene: TRBD1
CDR3 protein: CASSEVTGGSTEAFF
CDR3 DNA: TGTGCCAGCAGCGAGGTAACAGGGGGCTCAACTGAAGCTTTCTTT

clone size: NA
V gene: TRBV4-2
J gene: TRBJ2-3
D gene: TRBD1
CDR3 protein: CASSQDWGQGGTDTQYF
CDR3 DNA: TGTGCCAGCAGCCAAGACTGGGGACAGGGAGGCACAGATACGCAGTATTTT

clone size: NA
V gene: TRBV30
J gene: TRBJ2-1
D gene: TRBD1
CDR3 protein: CAWSVPGQGAWEQFF
CDR3 DNA: TGTGCCTGGAGTGTACCGGGACAGGGGGCCTGGGAGCAGTTCTTC

clone size: NA
V gene: TRBV7-2
J gene: TRBJ1-4
D gene: NA
CDR3 protein: CASSRPGNEKLFF
CDR3 DNA: TGTGCCAGCAGTAGGCCGGGCAATGAAAAACTGTTTTTT

clone size: NA
V gene: TRBV27
J gene: TRBJ2-7
D gene: TRBD2
CDR3 protein: CASTSREPYEQYF
CDR3 DNA: TGTGCCAGCACCTCGCGGGAGCCCTACGAGCAGTACTTC

clone size: NA
V gene: TRBV6-5
J gene: TRBJ1-4
D gene: NA
CDR3 protein: CASSSSSNNEKLFF
CDR3 DNA: TGTGCCAGCAGTTCTAGCAGCAATAATGAAAAACTGTTTTTT

clone size: NA
V gene: TRBV27
J gene: TRBJ2-7
D gene: NA
CDR3 protein: CASSPRTAYEQYF
CDR3 DNA: TGTGCCAGCAGTCCCCGGACCGCCTACGAGCAGTACTTC

clone size: NA
V gene: TRBV28
J gene: TRBJ2-2
D gene: TRBD1
CDR3 protein: CASILDRPNTGELFF
CDR3 DNA: TGTGCCAGCATCCTGGACAGGCCGAACACCGGGGAGCTGTTTTTT

clone size: NA
V gene: TRBV18
J gene: TRBJ1-1
D gene: NA
CDR3 protein: CASSLARGGGNTEAFF
CDR3 DNA: TGTGCCAGCTCCCTGGCCCGGGGTGGTGGGAACACTGAAGCTTTCTTT

clone size: once
V gene: TRBV9
J gene: TRBJ2-3
D gene: NA
CDR3 protein: CASIRRDWDTDTQYF
CDR3 DNA: TGTGCCAGCATCCGCCGGGACTGGGACACAGATACGCAGTATTTT

clone size: NA
V gene: TRBV6-9
J gene: TRBJ1-1
D gene: TRBD1
CDR3 protein: CASSYYRGQDTEAFF
CDR3 DNA: TGTGCCAGCAGTTATTACAGGGGGCAGGACACTGAAGCTTTCTTT

clone size: NA
V gene: TRBV7-2
J gene: TRBJ2-1
D gene: NA
CDR3 protein: CASSLASASSYNEQFF
CDR3 DNA: TGTGCCAGCAGCTTAGCGTCAGCGTCCTCCTACAATGAGCAGTTCTTC

clone size: NA
V gene: TRBV30
J gene: TRBJ1-2
D gene: NA
CDR3 protein: CAWSLGSPIGYTF
CDR3 DNA: TGTGCCTGGAGCCTCGGTAGTCCCATTGGCTACACCTTC

clone size: once
V gene: TRBV15
J gene: TRBJ1-1
D gene: NA
CDR3 protein: CATSRARGNTEAFF
CDR3 DNA: TGTGCCACCAGCAGGGCCAGGGGGAACACTGAAGCTTTCTTT

clone size: NA
V gene: TRBV18
J gene: TRBJ2-1
D gene: NA
CDR3 protein: CASSRIPAASNEQFF
CDR3 DNA: TGTGCCAGCTCACGAATCCCCGCGGCCTCCAATGAGCAGTTCTTC

clone size: NA
V gene: TRBV28
J gene: TRBJ2-3
D gene: TRBD2
CDR3 protein: CASRLAGSTDTQYF
CDR3 DNA: TGTGCCAGCAGACTAGCGGGGAGCACAGATACGCAGTATTTT

clone size: NA
V gene: TRBV28
J gene: TRBJ1-1
D gene: NA
CDR3 protein: CASRPRGGFAEAFF
CDR3 DNA: TGTGCCAGCCGACCTAGGGGAGGGTTCGCTGAAGCTTTCTTT

clone size: NA
V gene: TRBV5-6
J gene: TRBJ2-5
D gene: NA
CDR3 protein: CASSRGSLAETQYF
CDR3 DNA: TGTGCCAGCAGCCGAGGGTCCCTGGCGGAGACCCAGTACTTC

clone size: NA
V gene: TRBV11-2
J gene: TRBJ1-4
D gene: NA
CDR3 protein: CASCFGPAGSEEKLFF
CDR3 DNA: TGTGCCAGCTGCTTTGGACCAGCAGGGAGTGAAGAAAAACTGTTTTTT

clone size: NA
V gene: TRBV5-6
J gene: TRBJ2-1
D gene: NA
CDR3 protein: CASSLRRIAYNEQFF
CDR3 DNA: TGTGCCAGCAGCTTGAGGCGGATTGCATACAATGAGCAGTTCTTC

clone size: NA
V gene: TRBV21-1
J gene: TRBJ2-3
D gene: NA
CDR3 protein: CAGGSSGSGSRTDTQYF
CDR3 DNA: TGTGCCGGGGGATCTAGCGGGAGTGGTTCGCGCACAGATACGCAGTATTTT

clone size: NA
V gene: TRBV5-6
J gene: TRBJ2-3
D gene: TRBD2
CDR3 protein: CASSLRTSGTTSTDTQYF
CDR3 DNA: TGTGCCAGCAGCCTCAGGACTAGCGGAACCACCAGCACAGATACGCAGTATTTT

clone size: NA
V gene: TRBV28
J gene: TRBJ1-2
D gene: TRBD1
CDR3 protein: CASSLSEGQGLDGYTF
CDR3 DNA: TGTGCCAGCAGTTTATCCGAGGGACAGGGTCTTGATGGCTACACCTTC

clone size: NA
V gene: TRBV6-1
J gene: TRBJ2-5
D gene: NA
CDR3 protein: CASAVARETQYF
CDR3 DNA: TGTGCCAGCGCGGTGGCGAGGGAGACCCAGTACTTC

clone size: NA
V gene: TRBV11-1
J gene: TRBJ2-6
D gene: NA
CDR3 protein: CASSLEYPGYSGANVLTF
CDR3 DNA: TGTGCCAGCAGCTTAGAGTATCCAGGCTACTCTGGGGCCAACGTCCTGACTTTC

clone size: NA
V gene: TRBV27
J gene: TRBJ2-1
D gene: NA
CDR3 protein: CASSLEGEQFF
CDR3 DNA: TGTGCCAGCAGCCTTGAGGGTGAGCAGTTCTTC

clone size: NA
V gene: TRBV28
J gene: TRBJ1-5
D gene: NA
CDR3 protein: CASQIPDHSNQPQHF
CDR3 DNA: TGTGCCAGCCAAATCCCAGATCATAGCAATCAGCCCCAGCATTTT

clone size: NA
V gene: TRBV11-1
J gene: TRBJ1-4
D gene: NA
CDR3 protein: CASSAHSPTNEKLFF
CDR3 DNA: TGTGCCAGCAGCGCCCACAGCCCCACTAATGAAAAACTGTTTTTT

clone size: NA
V gene: TRBV15
J gene: TRBJ2-5
D gene: TRBD1
CDR3 protein: CATSRGGQGRQTQYF
CDR3 DNA: TGTGCCACCAGCAGAGGGGGACAGGGACGGCAGACCCAGTACTTC

clone size: few
V gene: TRBV30
J gene: TRBJ1-1
D gene: NA
CDR3 protein: CAWLTAAEAFF
CDR3 DNA: TGTGCCTGGTTGACAGCGGCCGAAGCTTTCTTT

clone size: once
V gene: TRBV6-1
J gene: TRBJ2-7
D gene: TRBD1
CDR3 protein: CASTPGQGYYEQYF
CDR3 DNA: TGTGCCAGCACCCCGGGACAGGGATACTACGAGCAGTACTTC

clone size: NA
V gene: TRBV9
J gene: TRBJ1-5
D gene: NA
CDR3 protein: CASSPEGSNQPQHF
CDR3 DNA: TGTGCCAGCAGCCCAGAGGGTAGCAATCAGCCCCAGCATTTT

clone size: NA
V gene: TRBV5-1
J gene: TRBJ2-4
D gene: TRBD1
CDR3 protein: CASSPRGLAGGNIQYF
CDR3 DNA: TGCGCCAGCAGCCCGAGGGGCCTGGCAGGGGGAAACATTCAGTACTTC

clone size: NA
V gene: TRBV7-9
J gene: TRBJ1-2
D gene: TRBD1
CDR3 protein: CASSKRPGQPFSYYGYTF
CDR3 DNA: TGTGCCAGCAGCAAACGTCCGGGACAGCCCTTCTCTTACTATGGCTACACCTTC

clone size: NA
V gene: TRBV5-1
J gene: TRBJ1-4
D gene: NA
CDR3 protein: CASSLLGAATNEKLFF
CDR3 DNA: TGCGCCAGCAGTCTACTGGGAGCTGCAACTAATGAAAAACTGTTTTTT

clone size: NA
V gene: TRBV7-2
J gene: TRBJ2-2
D gene: TRBD1
CDR3 protein: CASRGRGQGSWELFF
CDR3 DNA: TGTGCCAGCAGGGGGAGGGGACAGGGATCCTGGGAGCTGTTTTTT

clone size: NA
V gene: TRBV27
J gene: TRBJ2-2
D gene: TRBD1
CDR3 protein: CASSSYFDRVGAGELFF
CDR3 DNA: TGTGCCAGCAGTTCCTACTTTGACAGGGTGGGAGCCGGGGAGCTGTTTTTT

clone size: NA
V gene: TRBV19
J gene: TRBJ1-1
D gene: NA
CDR3 protein: CASSLGRRAFRNTEAFF
CDR3 DNA: TGTGCCAGTAGTTTGGGGCGCAGGGCGTTTCGGAACACTGAAGCTTTCTTT

clone size: NA
V gene: TRBV5-6
J gene: TRBJ2-7
D gene: NA
CDR3 protein: CASSLGTPPYEQYF
CDR3 DNA: TGTGCCAGCAGCTTGGGGACGCCACCCTACGAGCAGTACTTC